What follows are 25 T cell receptor beta chains derived from one specimen sequenced in a study of cytomegalovirus exposure and HLA in healthy donors. The PCR contained 60 Vbeta and 13 Jbeta primers. Using immunoSEQ multiplex PCR, the repertoire was profiled, and TCRdb retains in-frame clones only, with some absent. The table has about 130,000 clones, 75% to 85% seen once; the top ten hold less than 3%. The sequenced sample was PBMCs. Source of these receptors: a man aged 25-45 years in good health and CMV-seronegative.

This clone was found a few times. The chain couples TRBV28 to TRBJ2-3, with 7 bases fitting TRBD2. This CDR3 comprises 15 residues. From germline, CDR1 is MDHEN and CDR2 SYDVKM. V gave up 5 bases and J gave up 2 bases; unmatched junction bases: 7. The CDR3 sequence is CASSPPSGPTDTQYF. The DNA of the CDR3 is TGTGCCAGCAGTCCTCCTAGCGGCCCCACAGATACGCAGTATTTT.

The chain is built from TRBV29-1 and TRBJ1-5; D may be TRBD1 (6 bases). V was trimmed by 5 bases and J by 2 bases, leaving 16 bases between them. This CDR3 is 15 amino acids long. Germline CDR1 and CDR2: SQVTM and ANQGSEA. The CDR3 DNA reads TGCAGCGTTTGGACCGGGACATGGGGCAATCAGCCCCAGCATTTT. It translates to CSVWTGTWGNQPQHF.

The table lists this clone with a few counts. The chain couples TRBV5-1 to TRBJ1-3; TRBD1 is a possible D gene (5 bases). V was trimmed by 2 bases and J by 0 bases, leaving 9 bases between them. The V gene's germline CDR1 is SGHRS and CDR2 YFSETQ. This CDR3 has 15 residues. CDR3 in amino acids: CASSFLGGSGNTIYF. The CDR3 DNA is TGCGCCAGCAGCTTTCTGGGGGGCTCTGGAAACACCATATATTTT. Filled out from reference TRBV5-1 and TRBJ1-3, the complete variable domain reads KAGVTQTPRYLIKTRGQQVTLSCSPISGHRSVSWYQQTPGQGLQFLFEYFSETQRNKGNFPGRFSGRQFSNSRSEMNVSTLELGDSALYLCASSFLGGSGNTIYFGEGSWLTVV.

This rearrangement joins TRBV14 to TRBJ2-7; 7 nucleotides agree with TRBD1. In germline, CDR1 is SGHDN, CDR2 FVKESK. Unmatched junction bases numbered 5, after V lost 7 bases and J lost 5 bases. The CDR3 has 12 amino acids. The CDR3 nucleotides are TGTGCCAGCAAGCACAGGGGTCACGAGCAGTACTTC. Amino acids: CASKHRGHEQYF.

The chain employs TRBV5-8 and TRBJ2-7; 7 nucleotides line up with TRBD1. The J segment lost 6 bases and the V segment lost 3 bases, leaving 3 bases of the junction unmatched. This CDR3 region has 12 residues. Looked up from germline, CDR1 is SGHTS and CDR2 is YDEGEE. CDR3 in DNA: TGTGCCAGCAGCTGGACAGGTTCCGAGCAGTACTTC. Encoded protein: CASSWTGSEQYF.

For the CDR3, the DNA is TGTGCCAGCTCCCCGGGACAAAGCCAAGAGACCCAGTACTTC. Translated, it gives CASSPGQSQETQYF. The V and J genes are TRBV18 and TRBJ2-5; D is perhaps TRBD1 (6 bases). Trimming left V 6 bases short and J 1 base short, with 12 bases between. There are 14 residues in the CDR3. Germline values: CDR1 KGHSH, CDR2 LQKENI.

Written as DNA, the CDR3 is TGTGCCAGCAGCCTCGACAGGGACTCTGGAAACACCATATATTTT. Translating gives CASSLDRDSGNTIYF. The rearrangement uses TRBV7-9 and TRBJ1-3; 7 nucleotides line up with TRBD1. Germline CDR1 and CDR2: SEHNR and FQNEAQ (reference sequence). V shed 5 bases, J shed 0 bases, and the junction held 4 bases outside the gene matches. CDR3 length: 15 residues.

In its sample, this clone was seen a few times. The chain has TRBV6-1 and TRBJ2-7; TRBD2 is a possible D gene (5 bases). Between the trimmed V and J ends, which lost 4 bases and 6 bases, there was a span of 16 bases. The CDR3 is made up of 14 amino acids. Germline V gives CDR1 MNHNS, CDR2 SASEGT. CDR3 nucleotides: TGTGCCAGCAGTGTTCAAGGGTCGGGGAGCGAGCAGTACTTC. Amino acid sequence: CASSVQGSGSEQYF.

Of note for this clone: This sample also contains other DNA sequences that code for the same CDR3. CDR3 residues: CASSPTGNYGYTF. The CDR3 DNA reads as TGTGCCAGCAGCCCGACAGGGAACTATGGCTACACCTTC. This chain connects TRBV9 to TRBJ1-2, with 7 positions matching TRBD1. V shed 4 bases and J 2 bases; nucleotides not matched to a gene: 2. The CDR3 runs 13 residues. Germline CDR1 is SGDLS and CDR2 is YYNGEE.

This clone has more than one count but fewer than ten. The V and J genes are TRBV15 and TRBJ2-5; D may be TRBD1 (5 bases). The CDR3 has 14 residues. Germline CDR1 and CDR2: LNHNV and YYDKDF (reference sequence). V was shortened by 0 bases and J by 3 bases, with 8 bases between the two germline ends. The CDR3 protein is CATSRDIREETQYF. Here the CDR3 DNA reads TGTGCCACCAGCAGAGATATCAGGGAAGAGACCCAGTACTTC.

J is TRBJ2-5 and V is TRBV5-5; possibly TRBD2 for D (5 bases). The CDR3 is 14 residues long. With 0 bases removed from V and 9 bases from J, the gap between germline ends came to 15 bases. The germline gives CDR1 SGHKS, CDR2 YYEKEE (reference sequence). The CDR3 nucleotides read TGTGCCAGCAGCTTGGAACTGCTGTCCGGGGCCCAGTACTTC. This sequence encodes CASSLELLSGAQYF.

In nucleotides, the CDR3 is TGTGCCAGCACCCCGGACATATTCACTGAAGCTTTCTTT. Translating it yields CASTPDIFTEAFF. The gene calls are TRBV6-5 and TRBJ1-1, with a tentative D call TRBD1 (5 bases). V shed 7 bases and J shed 4 bases, with 13 bases lying between them. The length of the CDR3 is 13 residues. Per the germline V gene, CDR1 is MNHEY and CDR2 is SVGAGI.

The V gene is TRBV28, the J gene TRBJ2-7; D remains ambiguous. Trimming took 8 bases from V and 3 from J, leaving 11 bases between them. This CDR3 has 12 residues. Germline V gene lookup returns CDR1 MDHEN and CDR2 SYDVKM. The chain's CDR3 is CASGENSYEQYF. The DNA for the CDR3 is TGTGCCAGCGGTGAAAACAGCTACGAGCAGTACTTC.

CDR3 coding DNA: TGTGCCAGCAGCCAAGATACATATCTAGCTCGGGGTGAGACCCAGTACTTC. The encoded protein is CASSQDTYLARGETQYF. The rearrangement uses TRBV4-2 and TRBJ2-5; tentatively, D is TRBD2 (5 bases). The germline CDR1 and CDR2 sequences are LGHNA and YNFKEQ. Trimming left V 0 bases short and J 5 bases short, with 19 bases between. This CDR3 is 17 amino acids long.

Worth noting for this clone: An end of the junction differs from the germline gene, which may be a read error. This chain links TRBV4-1 with TRBJ1-2, with TRBD1 matching over 9 bases. Germline V gene sequence: CDR1 MGHRA, CDR2 YSYEKL. The CDR3 length is 14 residues. The CDR3 protein is CASSLGQGVYGYPF. The CDR3 bases are TGCGCCAGCAGCCTGGGACAGGGAGTGTATGGCTACCCCTTC.

The chain has TRBV7-9 and TRBJ1-1, with D unresolved. The germline gives CDR1 SEHNR, CDR2 FQNEAQ (reference sequence). The CDR3 has 12 residues. Trimming removed 5 bases at V and 3 bases at J, with 7 bases between. CDR3 residues: CASSPLYTEAFF. For the CDR3, the DNA is TGTGCCAGCAGCCCCCTATACACTGAAGCTTTCTTT.

The chain carries TRBV5-1 and TRBJ2-5; no firm D call. The J call may not be correct, given that the DNA end is closer to TRBJ2-7. The CDR3 extends over 13 amino acids. Germline V gene data show CDR1 as SGHRS and CDR2 as YFSETQ. The CDR3, as DNA: TGCGCCAGCAGCCCGGCCGATACCAGCGAGCAGTACTTC. Residues: CASSPADTSEQYF.

This rearrangement joins TRBV20-1 to TRBJ2-4, with D possibly being TRBD2 (7 bases). From germline, CDR1 is DFQATT and CDR2 SNEGSKA (reference sequence). There are 11 residues in the CDR3. V lost 5 bases and J lost 8, with 10 bases in between. CDR3 sequence reads: CSARGADIQYF. The CDR3, as DNA: TGCAGTGCTCGGGGGGCGGACATTCAGTACTTC.

V and J are TRBV14 and TRBJ2-2; 14 positions match TRBD2. The CDR3 totals 19 residues. The germline V gene has CDR1 SGHDN and CDR2 FVKESK. V shed 3 bases, J shed 0 bases, and the junction held 6 bases outside the gene matches. This CDR3 reads CASSHGLAGGVTNTGELFF. The CDR3 nucleotides are TGTGCCAGCAGCCATGGACTAGCGGGAGGAGTTACGAACACCGGGGAGCTGTTTTTT. The full variable domain, its missing parts supplied by reference TRBV14 and TRBJ2-2, is EAGVTQFPSHSVIEKGQTVTLRCDPISGHDNLYWYRRVMGKEIKFLLHFVKESKQDESGMPNNRFLAERTGGTYSTLKVQPAELEDSGVYFCASSHGLAGGVTNTGELFFGEGSRLTVL.

This chain uses TRBV5-1 with TRBJ2-3, with a tentative D call TRBD1 (6 bases). Trimming shortened V by 0 bases and J by 3 bases, and 14 bases separated the two germline ends. This CDR3 has 16 amino acids. Germline V gives CDR1 SGHRS, CDR2 YFSETQ. In nucleotides, the CDR3 is TGCGCCAGCAGCTTGGACAGGGTGTATGAAACAGATACGCAGTATTTT. It is translated as CASSLDRVYETDTQYF.

The chain joins TRBV19 to TRBJ1-5, with 8 bases identical to TRBD1. Germline CDR1 LNHDA, CDR2 SQIVND (reference sequence). V lost 11 bases, J lost 2 bases, and 8 bases stayed unmatched. This CDR3 contains 14 residues. As DNA, the CDR3 is TGTGCCGGATCTAAGACAGGGGGCAATCAGCCCCAGCATTTT. Translating it yields CAGSKTGGNQPQHF.

J is TRBJ2-1 and V is TRBV7-2; 10 bases agree with TRBD2. This CDR3 is built from 15 residues. V lost 5 bases and J lost 7; bases outside the gene matches: 8. The germline CDR1 and CDR2 sequences are SGHTA and FQGNSA. Here the CDR3 DNA reads TGTGCCAGCAGCCCCGGACTAGCGGAGTCTAATGAGCAGTTCTTC. The encoded protein is CASSPGLAESNEQFF.

This chain uses TRBV5-1 with TRBJ1-1; 10 positions match TRBD1. Germline CDR1 SGHRS, CDR2 YFSETQ. The junction had 7 bases not matched to a gene; V was cut back by 4 bases and J by 4 bases. There are 15 residues in the CDR3. CDR3 sequence reads: CASSGGQGMGTEAFF. CDR3 nucleotides: TGCGCCAGCAGCGGGGGACAGGGGATGGGCACTGAAGCTTTCTTT.

This chain links TRBV5-1 with TRBJ2-2, with 7 bases fitting TRBD1. The CDR3 is 15 residues long. V lost 4 bases and J lost 3; bases outside the gene matches: 6. CDR1 and CDR2 (germline): SGHRS, YFSETQ. CDR3 sequence: CASSARDSYTGELFF. CDR3 bases: TGCGCCAGCAGCGCAAGGGACAGCTACACCGGGGAGCTGTTTTTT.

This clone appeared once. The chain is built from TRBV11-2 and TRBJ2-7; 7 bases line up with TRBD1. This CDR3 has 15 amino acids. The germline gives CDR1 SGHAT, CDR2 FQNNGV. Germline trimming cut 4 bases from V and 8 bases from J; bases unmatched to any gene: 14. The CDR3 DNA follows: TGTGCCAGCAGCTCGATACAGGGGCCCGCAGATCAGCAGTACTTC. Residues: CASSSIQGPADQQYF.